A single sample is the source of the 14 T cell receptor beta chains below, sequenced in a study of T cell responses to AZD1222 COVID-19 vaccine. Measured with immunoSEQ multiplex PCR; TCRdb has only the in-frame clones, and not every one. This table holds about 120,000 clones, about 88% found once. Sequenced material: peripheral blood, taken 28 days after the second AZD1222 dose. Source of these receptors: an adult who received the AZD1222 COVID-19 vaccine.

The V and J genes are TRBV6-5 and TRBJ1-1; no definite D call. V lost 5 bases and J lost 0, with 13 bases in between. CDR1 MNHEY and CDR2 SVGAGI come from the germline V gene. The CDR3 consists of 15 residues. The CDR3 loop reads CASSPLDRMNTEAFF. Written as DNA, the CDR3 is TGTGCCAGCAGTCCTCTGGACCGAATGAACACTGAAGCTTTCTTT.

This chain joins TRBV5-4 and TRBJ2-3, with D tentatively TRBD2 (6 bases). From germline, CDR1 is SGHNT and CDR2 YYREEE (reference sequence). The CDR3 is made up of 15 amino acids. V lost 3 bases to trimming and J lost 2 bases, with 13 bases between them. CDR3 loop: CASSYGGTFTDTQYF. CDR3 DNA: TGTGCCAGCAGCTACGGAGGGACTTTCACAGATACGCAGTATTTT.

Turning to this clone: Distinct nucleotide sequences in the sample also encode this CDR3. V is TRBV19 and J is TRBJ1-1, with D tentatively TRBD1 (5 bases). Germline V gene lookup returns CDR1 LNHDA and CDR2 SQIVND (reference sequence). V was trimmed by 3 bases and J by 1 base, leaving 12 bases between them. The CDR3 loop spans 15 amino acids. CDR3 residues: CASSIGAGRNTEAFF. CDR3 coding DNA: TGTGCCAGTAGTATTGGGGCAGGCCGGAACACTGAAGCTTTCTTT. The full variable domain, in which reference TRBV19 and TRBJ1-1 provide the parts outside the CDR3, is DGGITQSPKYLFRKEGQNVTLSCEQNLNHDAMYWYRQDPGQGLRLIYYSQIVNDFQKGDIAEGYSVSREKKESFPLTVTSAQKNPTAFYLCASSIGAGRNTEAFFGQGTRLTVV.

For the CDR3, the DNA is TGTGCCAGCAGCATGCCTTACCTTATGAACACTGAAGCTTTCTTT. Protein product: CASSMPYLMNTEAFF. The chain uses TRBV21-1 and TRBJ1-1. TRBV21-1 is designated a pseudogene. There are 15 residues in the CDR3.

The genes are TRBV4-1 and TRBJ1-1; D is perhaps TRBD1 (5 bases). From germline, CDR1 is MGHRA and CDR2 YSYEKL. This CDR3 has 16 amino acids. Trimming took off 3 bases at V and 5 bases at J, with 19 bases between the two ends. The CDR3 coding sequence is TGCGCCAGCAGCCAGTTGTGGGGGTCCCAAGGGACTGAAGCTTTCTTT. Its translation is CASSQLWGSQGTEAFF.

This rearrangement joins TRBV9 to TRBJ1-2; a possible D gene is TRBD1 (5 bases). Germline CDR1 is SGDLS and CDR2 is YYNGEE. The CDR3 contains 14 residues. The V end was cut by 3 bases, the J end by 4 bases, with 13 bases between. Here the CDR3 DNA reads TGTGCCAGCAGCGCCCTGGGACCAAGCTATGGCTACACCTTC. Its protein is CASSALGPSYGYTF.

CDR3 DNA: TGCGCCAGCAGGCTGACTAGCGGGGGTACATACAATGAGCAGTTCTTC. Its translation is CASRLTSGGTYNEQFF. The chain combines TRBV5-1 with TRBJ2-1; TRBD2 matches at 12 bases. This CDR3 region has 16 residues. V was pared by 5 bases and J by 4 bases, with 7 bases of the junction left unmatched. CDR1 and CDR2 from the germline V gene are SGHRS and YFSETQ.

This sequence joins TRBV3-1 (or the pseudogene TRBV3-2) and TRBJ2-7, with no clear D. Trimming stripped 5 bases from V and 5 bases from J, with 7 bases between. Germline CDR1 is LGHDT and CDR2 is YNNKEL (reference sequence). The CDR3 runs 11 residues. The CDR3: CASSVGNEQYF. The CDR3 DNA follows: TGTGCCAGCAGCGTGGGGAACGAGCAGTACTTC.

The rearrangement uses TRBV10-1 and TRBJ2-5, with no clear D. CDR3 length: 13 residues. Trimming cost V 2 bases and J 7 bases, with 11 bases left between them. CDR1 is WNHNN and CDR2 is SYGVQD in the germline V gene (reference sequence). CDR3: CASSERVEWTQYF. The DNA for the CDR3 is TGCGCCAGCAGTGAGAGGGTCGAATGGACCCAGTACTTC.

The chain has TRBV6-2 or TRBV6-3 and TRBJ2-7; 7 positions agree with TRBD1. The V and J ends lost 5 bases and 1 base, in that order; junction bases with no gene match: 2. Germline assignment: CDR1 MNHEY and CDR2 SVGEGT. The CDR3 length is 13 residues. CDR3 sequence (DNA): TGTGCCAGCAGTAAGACAGGGTCCTACGAGCAGTACTTC. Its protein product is CASSKTGSYEQYF.

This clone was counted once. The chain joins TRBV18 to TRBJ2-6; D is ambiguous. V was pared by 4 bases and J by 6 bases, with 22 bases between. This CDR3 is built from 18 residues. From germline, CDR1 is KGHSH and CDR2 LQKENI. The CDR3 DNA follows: TGTGCCAGCTCACAATCCACAATCGGGCCGAATGCGGCCAACGTCCTGACTTTC. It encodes CASSQSTIGPNAANVLTF. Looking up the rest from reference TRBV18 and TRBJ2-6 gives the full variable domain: NAGVMQNPRHLVRRRGQEARLRCSPMKGHSHVYWYRQLPEEGLKFMVYLQKENIIDESGMPKERFSAEFPKEGPSILRIQQVVRGDSAAYFCASSQSTIGPNAANVLTFGAGSRLTVL.

This CDR3 reads CSASRGGANGYTF. For the CDR3, the DNA is TGCAGTGCTAGTCGGGGGGGGGCAAATGGCTACACCTTC. V and J are TRBV20-1 and TRBJ1-2; weak D call: TRBD1 (6 bases). From germline, CDR1 is DFQATT and CDR2 SNEGSKA (reference sequence). The CDR3 length is 13 residues. With 3 bases removed from V and 6 bases from J, the gap between germline ends came to 14 bases.

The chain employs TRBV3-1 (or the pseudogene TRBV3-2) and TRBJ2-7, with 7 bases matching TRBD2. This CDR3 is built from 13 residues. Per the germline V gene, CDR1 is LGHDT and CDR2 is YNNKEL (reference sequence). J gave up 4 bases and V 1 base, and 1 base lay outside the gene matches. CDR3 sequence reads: CASSQGLAYEQYF. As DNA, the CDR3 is TGTGCCAGCAGCCAAGGACTAGCTTACGAGCAGTACTTC.

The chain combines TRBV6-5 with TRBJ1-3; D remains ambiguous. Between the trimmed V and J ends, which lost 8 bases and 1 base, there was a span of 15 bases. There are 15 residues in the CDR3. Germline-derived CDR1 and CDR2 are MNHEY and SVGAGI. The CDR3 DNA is TGTGCCAGCTGTCCGACAATCCTATCTGGAAACACCATATATTTT. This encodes CASCPTILSGNTIYF.